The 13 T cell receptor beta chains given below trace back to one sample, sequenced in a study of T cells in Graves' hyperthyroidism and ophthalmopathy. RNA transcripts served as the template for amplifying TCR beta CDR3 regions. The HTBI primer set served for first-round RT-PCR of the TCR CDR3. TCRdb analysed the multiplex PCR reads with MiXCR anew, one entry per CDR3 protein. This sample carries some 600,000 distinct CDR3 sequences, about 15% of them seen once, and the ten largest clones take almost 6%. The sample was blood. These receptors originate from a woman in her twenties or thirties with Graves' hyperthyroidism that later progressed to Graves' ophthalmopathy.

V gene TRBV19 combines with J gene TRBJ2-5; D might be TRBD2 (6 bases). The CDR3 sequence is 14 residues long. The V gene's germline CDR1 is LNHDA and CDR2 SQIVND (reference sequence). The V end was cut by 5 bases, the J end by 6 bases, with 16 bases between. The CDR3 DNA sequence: TGTGCCAGTAGTCGACTAGTGGGAGAGAAGACCCAGTACTTC. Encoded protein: CASSRLVGEKTQYF.

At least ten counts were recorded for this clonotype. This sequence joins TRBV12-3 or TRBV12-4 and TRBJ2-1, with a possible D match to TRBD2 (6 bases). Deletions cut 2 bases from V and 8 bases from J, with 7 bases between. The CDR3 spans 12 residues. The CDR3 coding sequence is TGTGCCAGCAGTTTACCGGGAGATGAGCAGTTCTTC. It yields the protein CASSLPGDEQFF.

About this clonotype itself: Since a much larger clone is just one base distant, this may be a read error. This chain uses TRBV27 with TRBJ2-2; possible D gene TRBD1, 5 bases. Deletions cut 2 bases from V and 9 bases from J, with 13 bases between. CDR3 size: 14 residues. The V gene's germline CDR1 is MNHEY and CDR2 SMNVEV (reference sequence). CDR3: CASSLGAGARELFF. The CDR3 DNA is TGTGCCAGCAGTTTAGGGGCCGGAGCTCGGGAGCTGTTTTTT.

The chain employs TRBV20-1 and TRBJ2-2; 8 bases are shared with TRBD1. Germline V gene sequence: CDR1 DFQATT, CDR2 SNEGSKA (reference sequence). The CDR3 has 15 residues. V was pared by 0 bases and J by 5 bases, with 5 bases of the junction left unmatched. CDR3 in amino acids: CSARDPRGLTGELFF. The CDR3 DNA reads TGCAGTGCTAGAGATCCCAGGGGGCTTACCGGGGAGCTGTTTTTT.

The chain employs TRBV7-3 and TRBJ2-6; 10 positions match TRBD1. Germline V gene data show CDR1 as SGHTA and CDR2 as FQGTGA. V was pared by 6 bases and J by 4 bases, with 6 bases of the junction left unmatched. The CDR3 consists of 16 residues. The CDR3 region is CASSSTGGGGANVLTF. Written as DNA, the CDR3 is TGTGCCAGCAGTTCGACAGGGGGCGGCGGGGCCAACGTCCTGACTTTC.

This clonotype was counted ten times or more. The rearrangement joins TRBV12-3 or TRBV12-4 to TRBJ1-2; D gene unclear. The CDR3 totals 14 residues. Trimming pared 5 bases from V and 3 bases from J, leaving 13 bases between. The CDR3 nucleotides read TGTGCCAGCAGTCACCTTACGGGTGACTATGGCTACACCTTC. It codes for CASSHLTGDYGYTF.

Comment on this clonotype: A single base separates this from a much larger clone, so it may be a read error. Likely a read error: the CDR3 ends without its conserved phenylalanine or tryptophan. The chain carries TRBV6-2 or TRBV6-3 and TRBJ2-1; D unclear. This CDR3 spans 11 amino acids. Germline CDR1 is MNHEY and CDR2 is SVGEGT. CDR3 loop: CVLEAYNEQFC. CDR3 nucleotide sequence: TGTGTCTTAGAGGCCTACAATGAGCAGTTCTGC.

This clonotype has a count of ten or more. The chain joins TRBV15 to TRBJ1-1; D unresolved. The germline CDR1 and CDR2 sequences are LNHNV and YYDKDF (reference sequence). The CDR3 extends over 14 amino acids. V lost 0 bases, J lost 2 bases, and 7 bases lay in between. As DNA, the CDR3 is TGTGCCACCAGCAGAGAGATCGGTAACACTGAAGCTTTCTTT. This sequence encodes CATSREIGNTEAFF.

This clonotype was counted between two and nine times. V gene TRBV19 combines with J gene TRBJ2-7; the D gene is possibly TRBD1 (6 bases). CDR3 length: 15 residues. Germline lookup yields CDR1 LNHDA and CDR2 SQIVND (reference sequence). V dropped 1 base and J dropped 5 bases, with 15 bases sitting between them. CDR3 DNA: TGTGCCAGTAGTATAGCCCCAACAGGGTTCCACGAGCAGTACTTC. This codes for CASSIAPTGFHEQYF.

The CDR3 here is CASSGGTSETDTQYF. The CDR3 nucleotides are TGTGCCAGCAGCGGCGGGACTAGCGAAACAGATACGCAGTATTTT. The rearrangement uses TRBV9 and TRBJ2-3; 10 bases match TRBD2. Trimming cost V 3 bases and J 3 bases; bases outside gene matches: 4. CDR3 size: 15 residues. CDR1 and CDR2 (germline): SGDLS, YYNGEE.

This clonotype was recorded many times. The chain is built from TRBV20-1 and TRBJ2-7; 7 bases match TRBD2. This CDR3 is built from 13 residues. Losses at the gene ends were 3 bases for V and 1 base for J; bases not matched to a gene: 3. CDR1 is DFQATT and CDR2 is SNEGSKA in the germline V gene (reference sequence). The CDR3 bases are TGCAGTGCTAGGGCTAGCGGATCCTACGAGCAGTACTTC. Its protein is CSARASGSYEQYF.

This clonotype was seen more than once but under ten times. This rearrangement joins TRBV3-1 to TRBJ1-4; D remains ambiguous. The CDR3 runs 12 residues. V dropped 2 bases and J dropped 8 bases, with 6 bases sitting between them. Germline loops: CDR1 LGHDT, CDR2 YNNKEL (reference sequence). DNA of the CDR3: TGTGCCAGCAGCCAACATCCGGAAAAACTGTTTTTT. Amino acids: CASSQHPEKLFF.

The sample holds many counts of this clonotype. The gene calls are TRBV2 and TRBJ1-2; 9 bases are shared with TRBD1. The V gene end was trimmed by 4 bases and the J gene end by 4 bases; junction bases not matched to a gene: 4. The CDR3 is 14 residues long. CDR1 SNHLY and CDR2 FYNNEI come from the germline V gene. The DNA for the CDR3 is TGTGCCAGCAGTGCGGACAGGGGAACCTATGGCTACACCTTC. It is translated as CASSADRGTYGYTF.